This paragraph reports one TCR beta chain. These data come from a study of T-cell memory formation after mild COVID-19. TCRdb reprocessed the 5' RACE reads via MiXCR and lists one record per CDR3 protein. The data hold some 150,000 distinct CDR3 sequences, with approximately 25% observed a single time. The sequenced material came from PBMCs or a T cell subset sorted from them (not recorded which). The sequence came from an adult woman who had mild COVID-19 (a few samples of this study predate the infection). Cell type and time point are not known.

This chain's CDR3 is CASSSSHWDNEQFF. CDR3 bases: TGTGCCAGCAGCTCGAGTCACTGGGACAATGAGCAGTTCTTC. The rearrangement links TRBV9 to TRBJ2-1, with D uncertain. CDR1 is SGDLS, CDR2 YYNGEE, per germline. The CDR3 length is 14 residues. Trimming pared 4 bases from V and 5 bases from J, leaving 13 bases between.